This T cell receptor beta chain was identified in a study of technical replicates of blood from several donors. Here immunoSEQ multiplex PCR was the method, and the copy in TCRdb shows in-frame clones only, minus some. The data show tens of thousands of clones, around 93% seen once. Germline V gene lookup returns CDR1 SNHLY and CDR2 FYNNEI. V was pared by 6 bases and J by 7 bases, with 15 bases between. CDR3 length: 13 residues. This TCR was sampled from a human donor in good health. Some clones in this sample may be carry-over from other donors' samples. The V and J genes are TRBV2 and TRBJ1-1; weak D call: TRBD1 (6 bases). Sample: PBMCs. Here the CDR3 reads CASSHRQAFEAFF. The CDR3, as DNA: TGTGCCAGCAGCCACAGACAGGCATTTGAAGCTTTCTTT.